Each of the 14 T cell receptor beta chains below was sequenced from the same sample in a study of graft-versus-host responses after intestinal transplantation. Produced via immunoSEQ multiplex PCR; TCRdb's table is partial and in-frame only. This table holds roughly 92,000 clones, about 87% found once. No antigen is known for these receptors. The sequenced sample was unstimulated CD4+ T cells sorted from spleen or lymph node cells, obtained before transplant. The receptors shown here come from a human donor who was the organ donor for an intestinal transplant.

The chain couples TRBV6-5 to TRBJ1-1; possibly TRBD1 for D (6 bases). The CDR3 runs to 15 residues. Trimming pared 2 bases from V and 2 bases from J, leaving 12 bases between. CDR1 and CDR2 (germline): MNHEY, SVGAGI. The CDR3 reads CASSYEGGGNTEAFF. CDR3 sequence (DNA): TGTGCCAGCAGTTACGAGGGAGGGGGAAACACTGAAGCTTTCTTT.

The chain joins TRBV25-1 to TRBJ2-6, with TRBD1 as a possible D gene (6 bases). CDR1 is MGHDK and CDR2 is SYGVNS in the germline V gene. This CDR3 comprises 14 residues. Deletions cut 6 bases from V and 5 bases from J, with 11 bases between. This CDR3 reads CASRGAGRANVLTF. CDR3 nucleotides: TGTGCCAGCAGGGGGGCCGGAAGGGCCAACGTCCTGACTTTC.

The chain carries TRBV5-1 and TRBJ2-5; 8 bases agree with TRBD2. The closer fit of TRBJ2-7 to the DNA end suggests the J call may be wrong. The length of the CDR3 is 18 residues. Germline V gene lookup returns CDR1 SGHRS and CDR2 YFSETQ. CDR3 nucleotides: TGCGCCAGCAGCCCCGGCCGCTTGGGACTAGGGGGCTCCTACGAGCAGTACTTC. Amino acids: CASSPGRLGLGGSYEQYF.

This chain connects TRBV4-1 to TRBJ2-3, with a weak D call TRBD2 (6 bases). Germline-derived CDR1 and CDR2 are MGHRA and YSYEKL. Trimming stripped 0 bases from V and 3 bases from J, with 13 bases between. The CDR3 runs to 16 residues. CDR3 sequence reads: CASSQERGRKTDTQYF. The CDR3 region has the DNA TGCGCCAGCAGCCAAGAACGGGGGAGGAAAACAGATACGCAGTATTTT.

The gene calls are TRBV2 and TRBJ2-3, with TRBD2 as a possible D gene (7 bases). Germline V CDR1 and CDR2: SNHLY, FYNNEI. The CDR3 contains 16 residues. V dropped 6 bases and J dropped 0 bases, with 16 bases sitting between them. In DNA, the CDR3 is TGTGCCAGCAGCAGGGGAGGGGACTCTAGCACAGATACGCAGTATTTT. This sequence encodes CASSRGGDSSTDTQYF.

The rearrangement links TRBV6-5 to TRBJ1-2; perhaps TRBD1 as D (6 bases). The V gene lost 6 bases and the J gene lost 6 bases, with 11 bases spanning the gap. Germline V CDR1 and CDR2: MNHEY, SVGAGI. CDR3 length: 12 amino acids. The CDR3 loop is CASSNREHGYTF. The CDR3 DNA is TGTGCCAGCAGCAACAGGGAACATGGCTACACCTTC.

This chain connects TRBV11-1 to TRBJ2-3; D gene ambiguous. The CDR3 sequence is 15 residues long. Deletions cut 1 base from V and 4 bases from J, with 12 bases between. Germline V lookup: CDR1 SGHAT, CDR2 FQDESV (reference sequence). The CDR3 loop reads CASSLDLAGSDTQYF. CDR3 bases: TGTGCCAGCAGCTTAGACTTAGCTGGGTCAGATACGCAGTATTTT.

The V and J genes are TRBV29-1 and TRBJ1-1, with D tentatively TRBD1 (5 bases). The CDR3 totals 15 residues. V lost 1 base, J lost 1 base, and 13 bases lay in between. Germline CDR1 reads SQVTM; CDR2 reads ANQGSEA. The CDR3 nucleotides are TGCAGCGTTGAAGGCGTCCGGGGGACGAACACTGAAGCTTTCTTT. Its protein product is CSVEGVRGTNTEAFF.

V gene TRBV6-5 combines with J gene TRBJ1-4; D not resolved. Germline CDR1 MNHEY, CDR2 SVGAGI. Trimming shortened V by 8 bases and J by 2 bases, and 12 bases separated the two germline ends. The CDR3 spans 14 residues. The CDR3 here is CASGQTATNEKLFF. In DNA form, the CDR3 reads TGTGCCAGCGGGCAGACCGCTACTAATGAAAAACTGTTTTTT.

V and J are TRBV4-1 and TRBJ2-3; tentatively, D is TRBD2 (6 bases). The CDR3 is 16 amino acids. Germline V lookup: CDR1 MGHRA, CDR2 YSYEKL. V gave up 1 base and J gave up 0 bases, with 11 bases separating them. The CDR3 protein is CASSQVAGLSTDTQYF. DNA of the CDR3: TGCGCCAGCAGCCAAGTTGCGGGACTCAGCACAGATACGCAGTATTTT.

This chain connects TRBV5-1 to TRBJ2-7; TRBD1 matches 12 bases. With V trimmed by 4 bases and J by 0 bases, 26 bases remained unmatched. This CDR3 region has 23 residues. The germline gives CDR1 SGHRS, CDR2 YFSETQ. CDR3 nucleotide sequence: TGCGCCAGCAGCCCTCTGGGACAGGGGGCTCCCGGGGCCCTCTACCTAAGCTCCTACGAGCAGTACTTC. Translated: CASSPLGQGAPGALYLSSYEQYF.

CDR3 protein: CASQDQTGDVTQYF. The CDR3 bases are TGTGCCTCCCAAGACCAAACAGGGGACGTGACCCAGTACTTC. This rearrangement joins TRBV15 to TRBJ2-5, with 7 nucleotides matching TRBD1. CDR3 length equals 14 residues. Trimming at V came to 11 bases and at J to 7 bases, leaving 16 bases not matched to a gene. The germline V gene encodes CDR1 LNHNV and CDR2 YYDKDF (reference sequence).

The V gene is TRBV7-9, the J gene TRBJ2-3; 12 bases are a match to TRBD2. The germline V gene encodes CDR1 SEHNR and CDR2 FQNEAQ (reference sequence). The CDR3 runs 18 residues. V was clipped by 1 base and J by 4 bases; unmatched bases: 9. For the CDR3, the DNA is TGTGCCAGCAGCTTAGTGGGGACGACTAGCGGGGGTTCAGATACGCAGTATTTT. Its protein is CASSLVGTTSGGSDTQYF. The whole variable domain, remainder taken from reference TRBV7-9 and TRBJ2-3, is DTGVSQNPRHKITKRGQNVTFRCDPISEHNRLYWYRQTLGQGPEFLTYFQNEAQLEKSRLLSDRFSAERPKGSFSTLEIQRTEQGDSAMYLCASSLVGTTSGGSDTQYFGPGTRLTVL.

The chain couples TRBV27 to TRBJ1-3; 7 bases agree with TRBD1. CDR1 is MNHEY and CDR2 is SMNVEV in the germline V gene (reference sequence). V was pared by 8 bases and J by 0 bases, with 4 bases of the junction left unmatched. The CDR3 is made up of 14 amino acids. CDR3 bases: TGTGCCAGCGGCCGGACAGGCTCTGGAAACACCATATATTTT. Protein: CASGRTGSGNTIYF.